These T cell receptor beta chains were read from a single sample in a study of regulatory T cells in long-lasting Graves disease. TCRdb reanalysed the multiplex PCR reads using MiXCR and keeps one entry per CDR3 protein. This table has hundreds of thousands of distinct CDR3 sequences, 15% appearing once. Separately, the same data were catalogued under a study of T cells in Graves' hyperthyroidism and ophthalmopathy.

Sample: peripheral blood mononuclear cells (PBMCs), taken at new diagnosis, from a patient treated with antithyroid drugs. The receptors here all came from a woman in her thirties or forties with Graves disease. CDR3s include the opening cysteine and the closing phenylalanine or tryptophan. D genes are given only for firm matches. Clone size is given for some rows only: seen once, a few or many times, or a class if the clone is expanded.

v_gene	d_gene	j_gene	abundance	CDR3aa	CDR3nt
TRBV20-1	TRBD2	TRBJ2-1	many	CSAEKLAGPLMTYNEQFF	TGCAGTGCCGAAAAACTAGCGGGACCTCTAATGACCTACAATGAGCAGTTCTTC
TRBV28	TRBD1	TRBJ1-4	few	CASSLQGQGDEKLFF	TGTGCCAGCAGTTTACAGGGACAGGGAGACGAAAAACTGTTTTTT
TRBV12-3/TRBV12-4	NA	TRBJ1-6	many	CASNQSSYNSPLHF	TGTGCCAGCAACCAAAGCTCCTATAATTCACCCCTCCACTTT
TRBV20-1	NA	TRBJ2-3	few	CSAPSEGGFWDTQYF	TGCAGTGCTCCCAGTGAGGGAGGCTTTTGGGATACGCAGTATTTT
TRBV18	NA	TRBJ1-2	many	CASSPTSTVSPYGYTF	TGTGCCAGCTCACCAACCAGTACCGTCAGTCCCTATGGCTACACCTTC
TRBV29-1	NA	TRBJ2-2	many	CSAMTTGGELFF	TGCAGCGCCATGACTACAGGCGGGGAGCTGTTTTTT
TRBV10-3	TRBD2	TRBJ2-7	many	CAISGGSGAGEQYF	TGTGCCATCAGTGGGGGTAGCGGGGCTGGGGAGCAGTACTTC
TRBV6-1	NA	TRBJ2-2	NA	CASTKPEGHGTGELFF	TGTGCCAGCACAAAACCGGAGGGACATGGCACCGGGGAGCTGTTTTTT
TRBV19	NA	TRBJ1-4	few	CASTVGEKLFF	TGTGCCAGTACAGTAGGAGAAAAACTGTTTTTT
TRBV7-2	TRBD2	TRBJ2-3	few	CASSLAGGLAGEGTQYF	TGTGCCAGCAGCTTAGCGGGGGGACTAGCGGGAGAGGGTACGCAGTATTTT
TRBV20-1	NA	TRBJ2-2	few	CSARDDRDPYTGELFF	TGCAGTGCTAGAGACGACCGGGACCCCTACACCGGGGAGCTGTTTTTT
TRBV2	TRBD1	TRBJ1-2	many	CASSNRGSDGYTF	TGTGCCAGCAGCAACAGGGGTTCGGATGGCTACACCTTC
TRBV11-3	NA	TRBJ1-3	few	CASSPSYSGNTIYF	TGTGCCAGCAGCCCCTCGTACTCTGGAAACACCATATATTTT
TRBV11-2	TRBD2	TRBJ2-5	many	CASSLRTSGRQETQYF	TGTGCCAGCAGCCTTCGGACTAGCGGTCGGCAAGAGACCCAGTACTTC
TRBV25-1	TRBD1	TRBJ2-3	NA	CASSEIDRGRDTQYF	TGTGCCAGCAGTGAGATCGACAGGGGGCGAGATACGCAGTATTTT
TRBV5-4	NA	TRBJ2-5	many	CASSWPEGGETQYF	TGTGCCAGCAGCTGGCCGGAGGGTGGAGAGACCCAGTACTTC
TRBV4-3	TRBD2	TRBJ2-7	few	CASSQTPRDYHYEQYF	TGCGCCAGCAGCCAGACTCCCCGGGACTACCATTACGAGCAGTACTTC
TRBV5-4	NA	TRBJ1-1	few	CASSLRSGTENTEAFF	TGTGCCAGCAGCTTGAGGTCCGGGACGGAGAACACTGAAGCTTTCTTT
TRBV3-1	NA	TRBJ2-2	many	CASSQAPLYIRGGKITGELFF	TGTGCCAGCAGCCAAGCCCCCCTCTATATCCGGGGCGGGAAAATCACCGGGGAGCTGTTTTTT
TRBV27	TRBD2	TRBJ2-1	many	CASSLSLAAVNEQFF	TGTGCCAGCAGTTTATCGCTAGCGGCGGTCAATGAGCAGTTCTTC
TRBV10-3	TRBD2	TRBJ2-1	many	CAISPRPGLAGNEQFF	TGTGCCATCAGTCCGCGACCGGGACTAGCTGGCAATGAGCAGTTCTTC
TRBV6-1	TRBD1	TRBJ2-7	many	CASSGRGRPYEQYF	TGTGCCAGCAGTGGCAGGGGGCGGCCCTACGAGCAGTACTTC
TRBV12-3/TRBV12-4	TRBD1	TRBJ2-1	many	CASSAPGQGIGEQFF	TGTGCCAGCAGTGCCCCGGGACAGGGGATTGGTGAGCAGTTCTTC
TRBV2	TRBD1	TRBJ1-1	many	CASRKVGQGKGTEAFF	TGTGCCAGCAGAAAGGTGGGACAGGGGAAAGGGACTGAAGCTTTCTTT
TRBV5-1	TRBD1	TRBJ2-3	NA	CASSLAQGADTQYF	TGCGCCAGCAGCTTGGCTCAGGGGGCAGATACGCAGTATTTT
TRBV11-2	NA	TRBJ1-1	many	CASSLAGPAGTEAFF	TGTGCCAGCAGCTTAGCCGGGCCCGCGGGGACTGAAGCTTTCTTT
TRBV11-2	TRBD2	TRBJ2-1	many	CASSLESGTFNEQFF	TGTGCCAGCAGCTTAGAAAGCGGGACGTTTAATGAGCAGTTCTTC
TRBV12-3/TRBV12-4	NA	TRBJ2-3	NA	CASSPLARDTQYF	TGTGCCAGCAGCCCACTCGCCCGAGATACGCAGTATTTT
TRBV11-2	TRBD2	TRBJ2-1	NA	CASSQGLAGSGEQFF	TGTGCCAGCAGCCAAGGACTAGCGGGGAGCGGTGAGCAGTTCTTC
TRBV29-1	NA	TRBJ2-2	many	CSVVTGSLNTGELFF	TGCAGCGTGGTCACGGGAAGCCTAAACACCGGGGAGCTGTTTTTT
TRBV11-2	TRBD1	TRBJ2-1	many	CASSWGAGQGGYNEQFF	TGTGCCAGCAGCTGGGGAGCGGGACAGGGTGGCTACAATGAGCAGTTCTTC
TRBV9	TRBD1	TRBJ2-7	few	CASSPSGTGGYEQYF	TGTGCCAGCAGCCCCTCCGGGACAGGGGGCTACGAGCAGTACTTC
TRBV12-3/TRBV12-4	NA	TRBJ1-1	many	CASSLRRAGDTEAFF	TGTGCCAGCAGCCTTCGGAGGGCAGGGGACACTGAAGCTTTCTTT
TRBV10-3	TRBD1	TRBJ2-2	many	CAISEDRDRGHTGELFF	TGTGCCATCAGTGAGGACCGGGACAGGGGGCATACCGGGGAGCTGTTTTTT
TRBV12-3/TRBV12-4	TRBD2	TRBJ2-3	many	CASSFVGGGGGNTDTQYF	TGTGCCAGCAGTTTTGTTGGTGGGGGGGGTGGAAACACAGATACGCAGTATTTT
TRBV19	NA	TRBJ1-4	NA	CASERASGNEKLFF	TGTGCCAGTGAGAGGGCTTCTGGGAATGAAAAACTGTTTTTT
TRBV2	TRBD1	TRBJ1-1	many	CASKLDRGYTEAFF	TGTGCCAGCAAACTGGACAGGGGGTACACTGAAGCTTTCTTT
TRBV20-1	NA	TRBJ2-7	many	CSARVRGTYEQYF	TGCAGTGCTAGAGTACGGGGTACCTACGAGCAGTACTTC
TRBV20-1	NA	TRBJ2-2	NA	CSARVTGELFF	TGCAGTGCTAGGGTCACCGGGGAGCTGTTTTTT
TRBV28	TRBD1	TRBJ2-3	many	CASSLRTGPDTQYF	TGTGCCAGCAGCCTGAGGACAGGGCCAGATACGCAGTATTTT